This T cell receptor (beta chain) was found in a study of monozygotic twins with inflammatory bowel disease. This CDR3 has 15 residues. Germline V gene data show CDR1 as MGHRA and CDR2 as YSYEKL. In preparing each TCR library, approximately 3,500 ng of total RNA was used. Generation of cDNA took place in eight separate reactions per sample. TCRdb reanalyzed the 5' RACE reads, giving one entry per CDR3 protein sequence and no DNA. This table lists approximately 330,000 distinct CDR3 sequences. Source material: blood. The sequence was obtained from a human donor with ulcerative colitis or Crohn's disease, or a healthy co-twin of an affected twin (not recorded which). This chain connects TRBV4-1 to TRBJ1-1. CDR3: CASSQVLAGMAEAFF.